This TCR beta chain was profiled in a study of T cell responses to AZD1222 COVID-19 vaccine. This clone was seen only a few times. Antigen: not known. Clones were sequenced by immunoSEQ multiplex PCR, and TCRdb holds only the in-frame ones, with some missing. The table has about 96,000 clones, 88% seen once. V was pared by 3 bases and J by 1 base, with 12 bases between. The length of the CDR3 is 15 residues. Germline V lookup: CDR1 SGHTA, CDR2 FQGTGA. Points from the study as a whole: In the spike-specific TCR repertoire, nearly half reportedly target unmutated variant regions. The study found Spike-specific TCR breadth and depth rose after two AZD1222 doses. Of the AZD1222 recipients, only five to seven were seropositive at baseline.

The chain has TRBV7-3 and TRBJ1-1; weak D call: TRBD1 (5 bases). This sequence originates from an adult in good health. The sequenced sample was peripheral blood, obtained on day 0 of AZD1222 vaccination. The CDR3 loop is CASSFQGGANTEAFF. The CDR3 DNA reads as TGTGCCAGCAGCTTTCAGGGAGGTGCGAACACTGAAGCTTTCTTT.